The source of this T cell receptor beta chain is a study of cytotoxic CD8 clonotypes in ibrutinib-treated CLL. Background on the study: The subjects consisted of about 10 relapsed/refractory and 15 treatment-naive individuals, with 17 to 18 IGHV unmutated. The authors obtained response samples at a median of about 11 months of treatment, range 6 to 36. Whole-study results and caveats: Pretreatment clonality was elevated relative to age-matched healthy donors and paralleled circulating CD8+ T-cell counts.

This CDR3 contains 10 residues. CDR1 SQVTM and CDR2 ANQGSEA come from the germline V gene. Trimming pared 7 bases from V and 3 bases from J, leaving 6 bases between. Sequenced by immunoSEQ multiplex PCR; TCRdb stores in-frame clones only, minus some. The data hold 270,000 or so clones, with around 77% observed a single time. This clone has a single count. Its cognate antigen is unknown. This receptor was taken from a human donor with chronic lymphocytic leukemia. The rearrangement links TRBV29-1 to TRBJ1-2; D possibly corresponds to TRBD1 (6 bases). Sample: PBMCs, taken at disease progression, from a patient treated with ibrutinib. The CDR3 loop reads CSAGDYGYTF. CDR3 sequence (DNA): TGCAGCGCAGGGGACTATGGCTACACCTTC.